A single sample gave rise to the 5 T cell receptor beta chains below, sequenced in a study of blood T cell repertoires in COVID-19. Only in-frame clones appear in the TCRdb table, and some are missing; sequencing was by immunoSEQ multiplex PCR. Among roughly 180,000 clones, roughly 86% were seen once, and the ten largest hold under 9.5%. Sequences were obtained from PBMCs or T cells enriched from blood (not recorded which). These receptors were collected from a woman in her thirties who had recovered from COVID-19.

There are many counts of this clone. This chain uses TRBV2 with TRBJ2-5; a weak D match, TRBD2 (5 bases). The length of the CDR3 is 12 residues. CDR1 and CDR2 from the germline V gene are SNHLY and FYNNEI. Between the trimmed V and J ends, which lost 6 bases and 4 bases, there was a span of 9 bases. CDR3 DNA sequence: TGTGCCAGCAGAAGGGCGGGAGAGACCCAGTACTTC. Amino acids: CASRRAGETQYF.

The V gene is TRBV15, the J gene TRBJ2-7, with 7 bases matching TRBD1. The CDR3 covers 17 residues. Germline CDR1 reads LNHNV; CDR2 reads YYDKDF (reference sequence). The trim removed 5 bases at V and 2 bases at J, leaving 15 bases unmatched. CDR3 nucleotide sequence: TGTGCCACCAGCCTTCTTACACAGGGGCCTCAAGCCTACGAGCAGTACTTC. Translated, it gives CATSLLTQGPQAYEQYF.

A few counts support this clone. J is TRBJ1-6 and V is TRBV5-1; D unresolved. Per germline, CDR1 SGHRS and CDR2 YFSETQ. Trimming took 0 bases from V and 8 from J, leaving 9 bases between them. The CDR3 totals 14 residues. CDR3 DNA sequence: TGCGCCAGCAGCTTGGGAGGGAACGATTCACCCCTCCACTTT. Encoded protein: CASSLGGNDSPLHF.

This rearrangement joins TRBV9 to TRBJ2-1; 9 bases map to TRBD2. The ends lost 0 bases at V and 9 bases at J; junction bases unmatched: 1. The CDR3 extends over 13 amino acids. The germline V gene encodes CDR1 SGDLS and CDR2 YYNGEE. In nucleotides, the CDR3 is TGTGCCAGCAGCGTAGCAGCGGGAGGTGAGCAGTTCTTC. Translated, it gives CASSVAAGGEQFF.

This rearrangement joins TRBV5-8 to TRBJ2-4, with 10 bases fitting TRBD1. Germline assignment: CDR1 SGHTS and CDR2 YDEGEE. With 2 bases clipped from V and 8 bases from J, the junction kept 13 bases outside the gene matches. The CDR3 is made up of 17 amino acids. The CDR3 DNA follows: TGTGCCAGCAGCTTTATGGGACAGGGGATTTTCGGGGACATTCAGTACTTC. Protein: CASSFMGQGIFGDIQYF.